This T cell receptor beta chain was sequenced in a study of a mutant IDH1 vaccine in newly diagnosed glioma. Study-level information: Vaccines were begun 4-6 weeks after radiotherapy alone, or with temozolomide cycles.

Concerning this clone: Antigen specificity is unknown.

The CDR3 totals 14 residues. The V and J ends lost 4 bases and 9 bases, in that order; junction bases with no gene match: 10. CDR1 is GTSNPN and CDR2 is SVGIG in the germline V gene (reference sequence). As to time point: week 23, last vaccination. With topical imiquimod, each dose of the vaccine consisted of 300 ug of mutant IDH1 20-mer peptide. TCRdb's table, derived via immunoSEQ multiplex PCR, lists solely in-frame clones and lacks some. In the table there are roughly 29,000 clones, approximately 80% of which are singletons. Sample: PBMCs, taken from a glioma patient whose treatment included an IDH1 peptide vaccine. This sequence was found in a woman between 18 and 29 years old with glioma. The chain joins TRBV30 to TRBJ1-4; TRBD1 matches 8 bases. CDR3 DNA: TGTGCCTGGACTCCTCAGGGGGCTTTGAAAAAACTGTTTTTT. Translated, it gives CAWTPQGALKKLFF.